The subject of this entry is one TCR beta chain. No antigen is known for it. There are 16 residues in the CDR3. Trimming pared 6 bases from V and 4 bases from J, leaving 19 bases between. Germline CDR1 SNHLY, CDR2 FYNNEI. The source of the sample is a study of post-analysis software for immune sequencing data. About the research overall: Relapsing-remitting, secondary progressive and progressive-relapsing forms made up the multiple sclerosis disease courses. Study observations and caveats: Included in a set of about five TRBV segments more frequent in patients than controls were TRBV5-6, TRBV5-1 and TRBV20-1.

Libraries were made from TCR beta cDNA, and they carried unique molecular identifiers. Each CDR3 protein gets one entry after TCRdb re-called the PCR reads with MiXCR. The sample carries some 260,000 distinct CDR3 sequences, 36% recorded once. This TCR was sampled from a girl aged 5-17 years with multiple sclerosis. The chain combines TRBV2 with TRBJ1-5; TRBD1 might be the D (6 bases). Specimen: blood. This chain's CDR3 is CASREKGGGRNQPQHF. Written as DNA, the CDR3 is TGTGCCAGCAGGGAAAAAGGGGGGGGACGGAATCAGCCCCAGCATTTT.